These T cell receptor beta chains were read from a single sample in a study of T cell repertoires in cytomegalovirus infection. TCRdb processed the reads anew with MiXCR; each CDR3 protein has one entry. The sample lists roughly 640,000 distinct CDR3 sequences, 24% occurring once. The sample consisted of CD8+ T cells from PBMCs. The receptors originated from a human donor in good health (CMV status not recorded). Some clones in this sample may be carry-over from other donors' samples. Each CDR3 is given with its conserved first and last residue. The order of the fields is V gene, J gene, clone size, D gene, CDR3 protein, CDR3 DNA. The D gene is left open where the match is weak. For some rows the clone size is stated as once, few or many, or as a class when expanded; others skip it.

TRBV28	TRBJ2-3	-	TRBD1	CASSKDRGTDTQYF	TGTGCCAGCAGCAAGGACAGGGGCACAGATACGCAGTATTTT
TRBV28	TRBJ1-1	few	-	CASSSQDWGAFF	TGTGCCAGCAGTTCCCAGGACTGGGGAGCTTTCTTT
TRBV27	TRBJ1-5	few	-	CASSPDRTPNQPQHF	TGTGCCAGCAGTCCCGACAGGACCCCTAATCAGCCCCAGCATTTT
TRBV20-1	TRBJ1-5	few	TRBD1	CSARDRQGASNQPQHF	TGCAGTGCTAGAGACCGACAGGGGGCGAGCAATCAGCCCCAGCATTTT
TRBV7-8	TRBJ2-2	many	-	CASSNAGGNTGELFF	TGTGCCAGCAGTAACGCTGGCGGAAACACCGGGGAGCTGTTTTTT
TRBV6-5	TRBJ1-4	-	-	CASSYGMLEKLFF	TGTGCCAGCAGTTACGGGATGCTGGAAAAACTGTTTTTT
TRBV7-9	TRBJ2-4	many	-	CASTTSARASNIQYF	TGTGCCAGCACCACCTCAGCGAGGGCATCAAACATTCAGTACTTC
TRBV27	TRBJ1-6	-	-	CASGGRNSPLHF	TGTGCCAGCGGAGGCAGAAATTCACCCCTCCACTTT
TRBV6-8	TRBJ1-4	-	-	CASSSRSTNEKLFF	TGTGCCAGCAGTAGCCGGTCAACTAATGAAAAACTGTTTTTT
TRBV6-2/TRBV6-3	TRBJ2-5	few	-	CASSLTDEKETQYF	TGTGCCAGCAGTCTGACAGACGAAAAAGAGACCCAGTACTTC
TRBV5-6	TRBJ2-1	-	TRBD2	CASAHLGLADYNEQFF	TGTGCCAGCGCGCATCTGGGACTAGCGGATTACAATGAGCAGTTCTTC
TRBV12-3/TRBV12-4	TRBJ2-2	-	TRBD1	CAVNRGHPGELFF	TGTGCCGTCAACAGGGGGCATCCCGGGGAGCTGTTTTTT
TRBV19	TRBJ2-7	few	-	CASSMGLSDYYEQYF	TGTGCCAGTAGTATGGGACTCTCAGACTACTACGAGCAGTACTTC
TRBV5-8	TRBJ1-5	few	TRBD1	CASSLWTGQAVSNQPQHF	TGTGCCAGCAGCTTGTGGACGGGACAGGCGGTTAGCAATCAGCCCCAGCATTTT
TRBV29-1	TRBJ1-4	-	TRBD1	CSVDLSGDRGRTNEKLFF	TGCAGCGTTGATTTGTCAGGGGACAGGGGGCGAACTAATGAAAAACTGTTTTTT
TRBV18	TRBJ2-7	once	-	CASSGPLIIDEQYF	TGTGCCAGCTCAGGACCCCTTATTATCGACGAGCAGTACTTC
TRBV20-1	TRBJ2-3	few	TRBD1	CSAREQGEDTQYF	TGCAGTGCTAGAGAACAGGGGGAAGATACGCAGTATTTT
TRBV7-2	TRBJ1-2	few	-	CASSVWTDDYGYTF	TGTGCCAGCAGCGTTTGGACAGACGACTATGGCTACACCTTC
TRBV28	TRBJ2-1	many	TRBD1	CASSSPREGATKNEQFF	TGTGCCAGCAGCTCCCCTCGCGAGGGGGCAACAAAAAATGAGCAGTTCTTC
TRBV6-2/TRBV6-3	TRBJ2-1	many	-	CASSPTANEQFF	TGTGCCAGCAGTCCCACGGCCAATGAGCAGTTCTTC
TRBV6-1	TRBJ2-1	-	-	CASSPTSGLTRSSANEQFF	TGTGCCAGTTCACCCACAAGCGGCCTAACCCGCAGCTCGGCCAATGAGCAGTTCTTC
TRBV29-1	TRBJ2-5	few	-	CSVEDSARARIETQYF	TGCAGCGTTGAAGATAGTGCGAGGGCGAGGATAGAGACCCAGTACTTC
TRBV20-1	TRBJ1-2	-	TRBD1	CSARETKPGQGGSNYGYTF	TGCAGTGCTAGAGAGACCAAACCGGGACAGGGAGGTTCTAACTATGGCTACACCTTC
TRBV14	TRBJ2-4	few	TRBD2	CASSQDSGGSGPADIQYF	TGTGCCAGCAGCCAAGACTCCGGGGGGTCAGGACCTGCGGACATTCAGTACTTC
TRBV7-6	TRBJ1-6	many	-	CASSSGAGEDSPLHF	TGTGCCAGCAGCTCAGGCGCCGGGGAAGATTCACCCCTCCACTTT
TRBV28	TRBJ1-2	many	TRBD1	CASSPGTGDGYTF	TGTGCCAGCAGTCCCGGGACAGGGGATGGCTACACCTTC
TRBV20-1	TRBJ2-2	-	TRBD2	CSARDVLGLAENTGELFF	TGCAGTGCTAGAGATGTCTTAGGGCTAGCGGAGAACACCGGGGAGCTGTTTTTT
TRBV20-1	TRBJ2-5	-	-	CSAPLPNQETQYF	TGCAGTGCTCCCCTTCCCAACCAAGAGACCCAGTACTTC
TRBV24-1	TRBJ2-1	few	-	CATSDSTGSNNEQFF	TGTGCCACCAGTGACTCGACAGGCTCAAACAATGAGCAGTTCTTC